This TCR beta chain stems from a study of CXCR3-negative and CXCR3-positive naive CD8 T cells. The CD45RO-CCR7+CD27+CD95- phenotype denoted naive CD8+ T cells. Through 5' RACE with UMI labels, the TRB cDNA libraries were prepared. Reanalyzing the 5' RACE reads, TCRdb keeps one entry per CDR3 protein, without DNA. The sample holds roughly 40,000 distinct CDR3 sequences. Study observations and caveats: TRBV-TRBJ usage matched between naive CXCR3-negative and CXCR3-positive cells but not between memory cells. CD5 surface expression was similar among naive subsets, and TCR strength was estimated by inference from TRB CDR3 properties. Memory CD8+ cells showed much lower diversity, while both naive subsets were comparably high.

Note on this clonotype: Its antigen is currently unknown.

Germline assignment: CDR1 SQVTM and CDR2 ANQGSEA. The CDR3 runs to 14 residues. The receptor comes from a human donor in good health. Some clones in this sample may be carry-over from other donors' samples. Sequences were obtained from naive CXCR3- CD8+ T cells from blood. As for subset: CD45RO-CCR7+CD27+CD95- naive CD8+ T cells lacking CXCR3 (TNR3-). The J gene is TRBJ2-7, the V gene TRBV29-1; the D gene TCRdb calls, TRBD1, cannot be checked with no DNA. CDR3 region: CSVSGTGWSGEQYF.